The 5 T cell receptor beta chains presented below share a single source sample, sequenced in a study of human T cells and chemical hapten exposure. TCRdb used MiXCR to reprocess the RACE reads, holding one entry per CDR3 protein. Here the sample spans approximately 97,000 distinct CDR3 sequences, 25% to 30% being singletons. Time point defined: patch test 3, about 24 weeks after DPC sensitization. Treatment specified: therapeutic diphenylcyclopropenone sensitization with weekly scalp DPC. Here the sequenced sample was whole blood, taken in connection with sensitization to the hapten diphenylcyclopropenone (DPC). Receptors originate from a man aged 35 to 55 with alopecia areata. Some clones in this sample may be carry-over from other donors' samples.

The CDR3 reads CASSRLQDPYEQYF. As DNA, the CDR3 is TGTGCCAGCAGCCGCTTACAGGATCCCTACGAGCAGTACTTC. This rearrangement joins TRBV14 to TRBJ2-7; possibly TRBD1 for D (5 bases). Trimming took 4 bases from V and 2 from J, leaving 12 bases between them. CDR1 and CDR2 (germline): SGHDN, FVKESK. The CDR3 runs 14 residues.

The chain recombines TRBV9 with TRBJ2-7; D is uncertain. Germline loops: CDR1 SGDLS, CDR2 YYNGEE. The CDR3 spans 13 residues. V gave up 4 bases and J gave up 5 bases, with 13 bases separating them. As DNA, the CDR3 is TGTGCCAGCAGCCCGGGTTCCTTTAACGAGCAGTACTTC. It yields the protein CASSPGSFNEQYF.

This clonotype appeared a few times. CDR3 amino acids: CASSQRGEQFF. Here the CDR3 DNA reads TGTGCCAGCAGCCAGCGGGGTGAGCAGTTCTTC. The chain has TRBV12-3 or TRBV12-4 and TRBJ2-1, with 7 positions matching TRBD2. The CDR3 consists of 11 residues. V was clipped by 6 bases and J by 9 bases; unmatched bases: 2.

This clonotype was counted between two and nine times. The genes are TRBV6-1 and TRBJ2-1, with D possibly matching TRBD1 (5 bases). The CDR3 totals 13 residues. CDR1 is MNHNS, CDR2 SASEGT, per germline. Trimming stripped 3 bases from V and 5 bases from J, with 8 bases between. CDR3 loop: CASSDPRDNEQFF. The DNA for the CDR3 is TGTGCCAGCAGTGATCCCAGGGACAATGAGCAGTTCTTC.

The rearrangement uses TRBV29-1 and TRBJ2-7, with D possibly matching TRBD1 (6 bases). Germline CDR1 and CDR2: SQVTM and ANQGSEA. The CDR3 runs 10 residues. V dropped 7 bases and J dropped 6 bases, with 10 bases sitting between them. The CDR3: CSASRGEQYF. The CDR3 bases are TGCAGCGCCAGCAGGGGCGAGCAGTACTTC.